A selection of T cell receptor beta chains follows, all from one sample in a study of breast tumors, draining lymph nodes, adjacent tissues. TCRdb passed the multiplex PCR reads through MiXCR, listing each CDR3 protein once. The table shows roughly 120,000 distinct CDR3 sequences, with 15% to 20% occurring only once. The sample consisted of axillary lymph node tissue. The receptor set was obtained from a female donor with breast cancer. Some clones in this sample may be carry-over from other donors' samples. The CDR3 runs from the conserved cysteine through the conserved F or W. D genes are given only for firm matches. Not all rows give a size; the values are once, few, many and, for expanded clones, a class.

d_gene: TRBD1; abundance: -; v_gene: TRBV10-3; j_gene: TRBJ1-2; CDR3aa: CDIRTGANNYGYTF; CDR3nt: TGTGATATCAGGACAGGGGCCAACAACTATGGCTACACCTTC
d_gene: TRBD2; abundance: many; v_gene: TRBV20-1; j_gene: TRBJ2-1; CDR3aa: CSAGTSGGGYEQFF; CDR3nt: TGCAGTGCTGGGACTAGCGGGGGGGGATATGAGCAGTTCTTC
d_gene: -; abundance: few; v_gene: TRBV5-6; j_gene: TRBJ2-1; CDR3aa: CASSSSYLDPSYNEQFF; CDR3nt: TGTGCCAGCAGCTCCTCCTACTTAGACCCCTCCTACAATGAGCAGTTCTTC
d_gene: -; abundance: many; v_gene: TRBV19; j_gene: TRBJ2-5; CDR3aa: CASSIATHQETQYF; CDR3nt: TGTGCCAGTAGTATAGCGACTCATCAAGAGACCCAGTACTTC
d_gene: -; abundance: few; v_gene: TRBV12-3/TRBV12-4; j_gene: TRBJ1-3; CDR3aa: CASSSWGGPNSGNTIYF; CDR3nt: TGTGCCAGCAGTTCTTGGGGCGGGCCGAACTCTGGAAACACCATATATTTT
d_gene: -; abundance: many; v_gene: TRBV5-1; j_gene: TRBJ2-7; CDR3aa: CASSAGIYSYEQYF; CDR3nt: TGCGCCAGCAGCGCCGGGATCTACTCCTACGAGCAGTACTTC
d_gene: -; abundance: few; v_gene: TRBV30; j_gene: TRBJ2-3; CDR3aa: CAWSLAWGEHSTDTQYF; CDR3nt: TGTGCCTGGAGTCTGGCTTGGGGGGAGCACAGCACAGATACGCAGTATTTT
d_gene: -; abundance: many; v_gene: TRBV7-2; j_gene: TRBJ2-7; CDR3aa: CASSEIPGPIYEQYF; CDR3nt: TGTGCCAGCAGCGAAATACCGGGACCTATCTACGAGCAGTACTTC
d_gene: TRBD1; abundance: many; v_gene: TRBV4-2; j_gene: TRBJ2-7; CDR3aa: CASSLDTGGPSEQYF; CDR3nt: TGTGCCAGCAGCCTAGACACAGGGGGCCCCTCCGAGCAGTACTTC
d_gene: -; abundance: many; v_gene: TRBV11-3; j_gene: TRBJ2-3; CDR3aa: CASSLGTLGTDTQYF; CDR3nt: TGTGCCAGCAGCTTAGGGACCTTGGGTACAGATACGCAGTATTTT